This T cell receptor beta chain is drawn from a study of blood T cell repertoires in COVID-19. Overall study context: Samples of COVID-19 (acute and convalescent) were obtained from the United States, Italy and Spain.

In the source study's methods: Nucleated cell number was recorded as an estimate derived from reference gene primer amplification. Assay used: immunoSEQ multiplex PCR; TCRdb lists only in-frame clones, some missing. V, J and clone size were drawn from that table, and D and trimming were deduced from the DNA. The data contain about 140,000 clones, 75% to 80% of them singletons. Participants' reported clinical history set cohort assignment. Donors in Cohort 3 counted as recovered after two negative PCRs, clearance, or symptom resolution. There are 14 residues in the CDR3. In germline, CDR1 is SNHLY, CDR2 FYNNEI. Trimming cost V 6 bases and J 0 bases, with 11 bases left between them.

V and J are TRBV2 and TRBJ1-2, with a tentative D call TRBD1 (5 bases). Sequenced material: PBMCs or T cells enriched from blood (not recorded which). This TCR was sampled from a woman in her forties or fifties who had recovered from COVID-19. The CDR3 nucleotides are TGTGCCAGCAGGGGGGGGGACCCTAACTATGGCTACACCTTC. Translating gives CASRGGDPNYGYTF.